The 25 T cell receptor beta chains listed next were all sequenced from one sample in a study of shared clonotypes between healthy human individuals. The table came from immunoSEQ multiplex PCR; TCRdb's copy has only in-frame clones and leaves some out. Among about 1 million clones listed, under 80% were seen once. Sequenced: memory CD4+ T cells sorted from blood. Subset defined: CD45RA-negative fraction. These receptors were obtained from a man younger than 35 in good health.

J is TRBJ2-7 and V is TRBV6-1, with D possibly being TRBD1 or TRBD2 (5 bases each). The CDR3 is made up of 15 amino acids. Germline CDR1 MNHNS, CDR2 SASEGT. V was shortened by 0 bases and J by 5 bases, with 14 bases between the two germline ends. The CDR3, as DNA: TGTGCCAGCAGTGAAGCGCTTCTGGGGGTGAACGAGCAGTACTTC. Translating it yields CASSEALLGVNEQYF.

To note about this clone: A far larger clone is a single base away, which makes a read error likely. V is TRBV5-1 and J is TRBJ2-6; D may be TRBD2 (5 bases). Germline V gene data show CDR1 as SGHRS and CDR2 as YFSETQ. The CDR3 is 16 amino acids. CDR3 loop: CAGSLAGISGANVLTF. The DNA of the CDR3 is TGCGCCGGCAGCTTGGCCGGGATATCTGGGGCCAACGTCCTGACTTTC.

A few counts support this clone. This CDR3 is CASSLQGIGDYTF. CDR3 bases: TGTGCCAGCAGCTTGCAGGGGATAGGGGACTACACCTTC. The V gene is TRBV5-6, the J gene TRBJ1-2, with D possibly TRBD1 on 6 matching bases. V was cut by 1 base and J by 10 bases, with 14 bases left in between. Germline V gene data show CDR1 as SGHDT and CDR2 as YYEEEE. This CDR3 region has 13 residues.

The chain's CDR3 is CASSLGPRQETQYF. The CDR3 DNA is TGTGCCAGCAGCTTAGGTCCCCGTCAAGAGACCCAGTACTTC. This chain connects TRBV11-2 to TRBJ2-5; no definite D call. This CDR3 is 14 amino acids long. Trimming took off 1 base at V and 2 bases at J, with 8 bases between the two ends. The V gene's germline CDR1 is SGHAT and CDR2 FQNNGV.

This clone was counted between two and nine times. The chain links TRBV25-1 to TRBJ1-1; D not resolved. Germline V gene lookup returns CDR1 MGHDK and CDR2 SYGVNS. The CDR3 runs to 15 residues. Trimming cost V 6 bases and J 1 base, with 15 bases left between them. The CDR3 spells CASRDHHSSNTEAFF. The CDR3 coding sequence is TGTGCCAGCAGGGACCACCACTCATCGAACACTGAAGCTTTCTTT.

This clone was seen once. One base away lies a much larger clone, so this may be a sequencing read error. The chain combines TRBV11-3 with TRBJ2-7; D could derive from TRBD1 or TRBD2 (5 bases each). Per the germline V gene, CDR1 is SGHNT and CDR2 is YENEEA. The CDR3 is 13 amino acids. Trimming pared 5 bases from V and 1 base from J, leaving 9 bases between. DNA for the CDR3: TGTGCCAGCAGCCCGTGGGGGTCCTACGAGCAGTACTTC. Protein sequence: CASSPWGSYEQYF.

The J gene is TRBJ2-2, the V gene TRBV10-3; the match to TRBD2 covers 8 bases. The length of the CDR3 is 15 residues. The V gene's germline CDR1 is ENHRY and CDR2 SYGVKD. Trimming at V came to 3 bases and at J to 4 bases, leaving 4 bases not matched to a gene. The CDR3 loop is CAISDFSGSTGELFF. DNA for the CDR3: TGTGCCATCAGTGACTTCAGCGGGAGCACCGGGGAGCTGTTTTTT.

This clone was detected only a few times. The chain is built from TRBV5-1 and TRBJ2-5; D is possibly TRBD1 or TRBD2 (6 bases each). Germline assignment: CDR1 SGHRS and CDR2 YFSETQ. V was shortened by 6 bases and J by 3 bases, with 12 bases between the two germline ends. This CDR3 comprises 13 residues. In DNA, the CDR3 is TGCGCCAGCACCCGGGGGCCAGAAGAGACCCAGTACTTC. This gives the protein CASTRGPEETQYF.

The J gene is TRBJ2-5, the V gene TRBV10-1; D is perhaps TRBD2 (6 bases). The CDR3 totals 15 residues. CDR1 and CDR2 from the germline V gene are WNHNN and SYGVQD (reference sequence). V dropped 11 bases and J dropped 1 base, with 20 bases sitting between them. CDR3 sequence reads: CASSGERQFQETQYF. The CDR3 region has the DNA TGCGCCTCGTCGGGGGAGCGCCAATTCCAAGAGACCCAGTACTTC.

This clone was detected many times. This chain links TRBV7-3 with TRBJ2-3; D possibly corresponds to TRBD1 (5 bases). Trimming left V 6 bases short and J 4 bases short, with 14 bases between. CDR1 and CDR2 from the germline V gene are SGHTA and FQGTGA. This CDR3 has 14 amino acids. Written as DNA, the CDR3 is TGTGCCAGCAGTCCAATTGGGGCGTCAGATACGCAGTATTTT. Encoded protein: CASSPIGASDTQYF.

V gene TRBV5-1 combines with J gene TRBJ2-2; TRBD1 is a possible D gene (6 bases). The CDR3 contains 14 residues. Trimming left V 0 bases short and J 4 bases short, with 7 bases between. Germline V gene sequence: CDR1 SGHRS, CDR2 YFSETQ. The DNA of the CDR3 is TGCGCCAGCAGCTTGGGGACAGCCACCGGGGAGCTGTTTTTT. This gives the protein CASSLGTATGELFF.

This clone has a handful of counts. The chain combines TRBV9 with TRBJ1-1; D ambiguous. The CDR3 is 13 amino acids. Trimming took off 0 bases at V and 3 bases at J, with 6 bases between the two ends. Germline V gene data show CDR1 as SGDLS and CDR2 as YYNGEE. DNA of the CDR3: TGTGCCAGCAGCGTAGATATGGACACTGAAGCTTTCTTT. Translated, it gives CASSVDMDTEAFF.

V is TRBV2 and J is TRBJ2-1; TRBD2 aligns across 12 bases. The CDR3 is 16 amino acids. V lost 3 bases, J lost 5 bases, and 5 bases stayed unmatched. Per the germline V gene, CDR1 is SNHLY and CDR2 is FYNNEI. For the CDR3, the DNA is TGTGCCAGCAGTGAGTCTAGCGGGGGGGCCCACAATGAGCAGTTCTTC. Residues: CASSESSGGAHNEQFF.

The chain is built from TRBV4-1 and TRBJ2-3; 9 bases are a match to TRBD2. CDR3 size: 15 residues. The V segment lost 0 bases and the J segment 6 bases; nucleotides outside the gene matches: 4. Germline V gene data show CDR1 as MGHRA and CDR2 as YSYEKL. This CDR3 reads CASSQDGLARDTQYF. DNA of the CDR3: TGCGCCAGCAGCCAAGATGGACTAGCGCGGGATACGCAGTATTTT.

This clone was seen more than once but under ten times. This rearrangement joins TRBV7-9 to TRBJ2-5; weak D call: TRBD2 (6 bases). Trimming took 5 bases from V and 7 from J, leaving 14 bases between them. Germline CDR1 SEHNR, CDR2 FQNEAQ (reference sequence). CDR3 size: 13 residues. The CDR3 bases are TGTGCCAGCAGCCCCTCATTGGGGGGGACCCAGTACTTC. Translating gives CASSPSLGGTQYF.

This clone was observed once. V and J are TRBV29-1 and TRBJ1-2; D not certain. The V gene's germline CDR1 is SQVTM and CDR2 ANQGSEA. V lost 6 bases, J lost 7 bases, and 15 bases lay in between. CDR3 length: 12 residues. In DNA, the CDR3 is TGCAGCGTCCGAAGGGCCATTAGTGGCTACACCTTC. It yields the protein CSVRRAISGYTF.

The chain is built from TRBV7-2 and TRBJ1-3, with D tentatively TRBD1 (6 bases). Germline V CDR1 and CDR2: SGHTA, FQGNSA. This CDR3 has 14 amino acids. V lost 3 bases and J lost 9, with 15 bases in between. CDR3 loop: CASSLGHPGGTIYF. CDR3 DNA: TGTGCCAGCAGCTTGGGACACCCCGGTGGCACCATATATTTT.

This clone has just a few counts. The chain joins TRBV6-1 to TRBJ1-4; D might be TRBD1 (6 bases). Germline V gene data show CDR1 as MNHNS and CDR2 as SASEGT. V was trimmed by 4 bases and J by 3 bases, leaving 15 bases between them. There are 16 residues in the CDR3. CDR3 DNA sequence: TGTGCCAGCAGTGGAGGGGGGACGGGTTCTAATGAAAAACTGTTTTTT. Its translation: CASSGGGTGSNEKLFF.

Points on this clone: Other DNA sequences in the sample encode the same CDR3. The chain recombines TRBV5-1 with TRBJ2-2; 8 bases match TRBD1. Germline assignment: CDR1 SGHRS and CDR2 YFSETQ. The CDR3 is made up of 16 amino acids. V dropped 4 bases and J dropped 1; count of bases not matched to a gene: 6. The CDR3 DNA reads as TGCGCCAGCAGCCCTAGGACAGGGAGGAACACCGGGGAGCTGTTTTTT. It is translated as CASSPRTGRNTGELFF.

As to this clone: Additional DNA sequences in this sample encode the identical CDR3. V and J are TRBV2 and TRBJ2-5; weak D call: TRBD2 (5 bases). V shed 8 bases and J shed 1 base, with 8 bases lying between them. This CDR3 comprises 12 residues. Germline V gene lookup returns CDR1 SNHLY and CDR2 FYNNEI. Written as DNA, the CDR3 is TGTGCCAGCCGGGGTCCCCAAGAGACCCAGTACTTC. It is translated as CASRGPQETQYF.

V is TRBV5-4 and J is TRBJ2-7, with TRBD1 matching 7 bases. V was clipped by 4 bases and J by 4 bases; unmatched bases: 5. The CDR3 has 13 residues. CDR1 is SGHNT and CDR2 is YYREEE in the germline V gene (reference sequence). CDR3 sequence: CASSDKQGYEQYF. The CDR3 DNA sequence: TGTGCCAGCAGCGACAAACAGGGGTACGAGCAGTACTTC.

V is TRBV7-3 and J is TRBJ2-3; D remains ambiguous. The V and J ends lost 2 bases and 2 bases respectively, with 11 bases between them. Germline lookup yields CDR1 SGHTA and CDR2 FQGTGA. This CDR3 spans 15 amino acids. CDR3 bases: TGTGCCAGCAGCTTAGGTAACCGTCACACAGATACGCAGTATTTT. Translated, it gives CASSLGNRHTDTQYF.

This sequence joins TRBV10-1 and TRBJ2-7, with D hard to call. This CDR3 is built from 13 residues. Trimming left V 3 bases short and J 4 bases short, with 10 bases between. Germline lookup yields CDR1 WNHNN and CDR2 SYGVQD (reference sequence). The CDR3 DNA is TGCGCCAGCAGTGATGGTCTCGGTTACGAGCAGTACTTC. This codes for CASSDGLGYEQYF.

The rearrangement joins TRBV28 to TRBJ2-7; D is perhaps TRBD1 or TRBD2 (6 bases each). The germline gives CDR1 MDHEN, CDR2 SYDVKM. Trimming left V 5 bases short and J 2 bases short, with 13 bases between. The CDR3 has 14 residues. CDR3 amino acids: CASSPGGGAYEQYF. CDR3 in DNA: TGTGCCAGCAGTCCCGGGGGCGGGGCCTACGAGCAGTACTTC.

This clone came up a few times. V is TRBV7-3 and J is TRBJ2-2; no clear D. The V and J ends lost 4 bases and 2 bases respectively, with 8 bases between them. CDR3 size: 14 residues. Germline CDR1 SGHTA, CDR2 FQGTGA. The chain's CDR3 is CASSWAHNTGELFF. In DNA, the CDR3 is TGTGCCAGCAGCTGGGCCCACAACACCGGGGAGCTGTTTTTT. Using reference TRBV7-3 and TRBJ2-2 for the parts outside the CDR3, the full variable domain is GAGVSQTPSNKVTEKGKYVELRCDPISGHTALYWYRQSLGQGPEFLIYFQGTGAADDSGLPNDRFFAVRPEGSVSTLKIQRTERGDSAVYLCASSWAHNTGELFFGEGSRLTVL.